A single sample gave rise to the 31 T cell receptor beta chains below, sequenced in a study of T-cell memory formation after mild COVID-19. Via MiXCR, TCRdb re-called the 5' RACE reads, giving one row per CDR3 protein. The table lists more than 300,000 distinct CDR3 sequences, about 20% of them singletons. What was sequenced was PBMCs or a T cell subset sorted from them (not recorded which). The source of these receptors is a young man who had mild COVID-19 (a few samples of this study predate the infection). Cell type and time point are not known.

The chain employs TRBV12-3 or TRBV12-4 and TRBJ2-2, with TRBD1 as a possible D gene (6 bases). The CDR3 runs 17 residues. The V and J ends lost 3 bases and 0 bases respectively, with 14 bases between them. As DNA, the CDR3 is TGTGCCAGCAGTTTTGCGGACAGATACTCGAACACCGGGGAGCTGTTTTTT. Its translation: CASSFADRYSNTGELFF.

At least ten counts were recorded for this clonotype. J is TRBJ2-2 and V is TRBV12-3 or TRBV12-4; the D is unclear. V was trimmed by 1 base and J by 1 base, leaving 7 bases between them. The CDR3 sequence is 15 residues long. For the CDR3, the DNA is TGTGCCAGCAGTTTAGTGGCGGAGAACACCGGGGAGCTGTTTTTT. This translates into CASSLVAENTGELFF.

The chain joins TRBV2 to TRBJ2-1; D may be TRBD1 (6 bases). Germline CDR1 is SNHLY and CDR2 is FYNNEI. The CDR3 sequence is 15 residues long. V shed 6 bases and J shed 0 bases, with 12 bases lying between them. The CDR3 sequence is CASRGDTGSYNEQFF. The CDR3 coding sequence is TGTGCCAGCAGGGGGGACACTGGCTCCTACAATGAGCAGTTCTTC.

Only a few counts were recorded for this clonotype. The CDR3 region is CASGTSGGDTQYF. The CDR3 DNA follows: TGTGCCAGCGGGACTAGCGGGGGAGATACGCAGTATTTT. The V and J genes are TRBV6-2 or TRBV6-3 and TRBJ2-3, with TRBD2 matching 14 bases. This CDR3 comprises 13 residues. In germline, CDR1 is MNHEY, CDR2 SVGEGT. With V trimmed by 8 bases and J by 5 bases, 0 bases remained unmatched.

The rearrangement joins TRBV7-2 to TRBJ2-1; perhaps TRBD1 as D (6 bases). Trimming shortened V by 5 bases and J by 2 bases, and 10 bases separated the two germline ends. Germline CDR1 SGHTA, CDR2 FQGNSA. This CDR3 region has 14 residues. Here the CDR3 DNA reads TGTGCCAGCAGCGGTACAGGGACCTACAATGAGCAGTTCTTC. Translating gives CASSGTGTYNEQFF.

The chain has TRBV10-3 and TRBJ2-3; a weak D match, TRBD2 (6 bases). This CDR3 comprises 11 residues. Trimming took 11 bases from V and 7 from J, leaving 13 bases between them. Germline values: CDR1 ENHRY, CDR2 SYGVKD. In DNA form, the CDR3 reads TGTGCCTCACGGGGGTCAAATACGCAGTATTTT. Its translation is CASRGSNTQYF.

This clonotype was seen only a few times. The chain is built from TRBV6-2 or TRBV6-3 and TRBJ2-1; TRBD1 agrees at 9 bases. The CDR3 length is 16 residues. V was pared by 3 bases and J by 5 bases, with 8 bases of the junction left unmatched. Germline V gene lookup returns CDR1 MNHEY and CDR2 SVGEGT. The chain's CDR3 is CASSYARDRVDNEQFF. CDR3 bases: TGTGCCAGCAGTTATGCCCGGGACAGGGTCGACAATGAGCAGTTCTTC.

The rearrangement uses TRBV10-3 and TRBJ1-1; TRBD1 aligns across 7 bases. In germline, CDR1 is ENHRY, CDR2 SYGVKD. The CDR3 totals 13 residues. Losses at the gene ends were 10 bases for V and 1 base for J; bases not matched to a gene: 6. The CDR3 DNA is TGTGCCACCACCGACAGGGAGAACACTGAAGCTTTCTTT. Translating it yields CATTDRENTEAFF.

Here the CDR3 reads CASSGGLAGGPAADTQYF. In DNA, the CDR3 is TGTGCCAGCAGCGGGGGACTAGCGGGGGGGCCAGCGGCAGATACGCAGTATTTT. The chain recombines TRBV7-9 with TRBJ2-3, with 16 bases that match TRBD2. The CDR3 covers 18 residues. With 5 bases clipped from V and 4 bases from J, the junction kept 9 bases outside the gene matches. CDR1 is SEHNR, CDR2 FQNEAQ, per germline (reference sequence).

The chain has TRBV9 and TRBJ1-5, with 8 positions matching TRBD1. The V gene end was trimmed by 0 bases and the J gene end by 5 bases; junction bases not matched to a gene: 4. Per germline, CDR1 SGDLS and CDR2 YYNGEE. This CDR3 spans 15 amino acids. The CDR3 loop is CASSVDGQGDQPQHF. The CDR3 DNA reads as TGTGCCAGCAGCGTAGATGGACAGGGCGATCAGCCCCAGCATTTT.

This clonotype was recorded at least ten times. The rearrangement uses TRBV7-2 and TRBJ1-4; D unclear. The CDR3 totals 13 residues. V gave up 4 bases and J gave up 8 bases, with 11 bases separating them. Germline CDR1 reads SGHTA; CDR2 reads FQGNSA. CDR3 region: CASSWATGEKLFF. CDR3 DNA sequence: TGTGCCAGCAGCTGGGCCACCGGAGAAAAACTGTTTTTT.

The V call is TRBV10-2, the J call TRBJ2-1; a weak D match, TRBD2 (5 bases). The CDR3 sequence is 16 residues long. Looked up from germline, CDR1 is WSHSY and CDR2 is SAAADI. Trimming cost V 2 bases and J 8 bases, with 19 bases left between them. CDR3 bases: TGCGCCAGCAGTGAGACCTCGGTCCCTAGCCTGCATGAGCAGTTCTTC. Translation: CASSETSVPSLHEQFF.

The chain couples TRBV7-2 to TRBJ2-1, with 7 bases matching TRBD1. V lost 5 bases and J lost 12; bases outside the gene matches: 7. This CDR3 has 12 amino acids. The germline CDR1 and CDR2 sequences are SGHTA and FQGNSA. The CDR3 loop is CASSARGQPQFF. As DNA, the CDR3 is TGTGCCAGCAGCGCACGGGGACAGCCGCAGTTCTTC.

The genes are TRBV7-7 and TRBJ2-1, with 12 bases identical to TRBD1. The V and J ends lost 3 bases and 9 bases, in that order; junction bases with no gene match: 3. CDR1 is SSHAT, CDR2 FNYEAQ, per germline (reference sequence). The CDR3 contains 14 residues. The CDR3 region has the DNA TGTGCCAGCAGCTTGGGACAGGGGGCCGGTGAGCAGTTCTTC. It is translated as CASSLGQGAGEQFF.

This clonotype has a handful of counts. The chain combines TRBV18 with TRBJ2-7; perhaps TRBD2 as D (6 bases). Trimming took off 3 bases at V and 6 bases at J, with 15 bases between the two ends. The CDR3 sequence is 14 residues long. The germline V gene has CDR1 KGHSH and CDR2 LQKENI. In DNA form, the CDR3 reads TGTGCCAGCTCACCCCGTGGAGGGGAGATCGAGCAGTACTTC. This gives the protein CASSPRGGEIEQYF.

This chain joins TRBV6-2 or TRBV6-3 and TRBJ2-7, with a weak D call TRBD2 (7 bases). The CDR3 length is 14 residues. Germline V gene data show CDR1 as MNHEY and CDR2 as SVGEGT. The V end lost 7 bases, the J end lost 3 bases, and 16 bases lay between the germline ends. CDR3 protein: CASTPAGGHYEQYF. The CDR3 bases are TGTGCCAGCACACCGGCCGGGGGGCACTACGAGCAGTACTTC.

V gene TRBV4-2 combines with J gene TRBJ2-2, with D perhaps TRBD2 (6 bases). The CDR3 is 15 residues long. Trimming left V 2 bases short and J 3 bases short, with 10 bases between. Germline V gene lookup returns CDR1 LGHNA and CDR2 YNFKEQ. CDR3 region: CASSQRRVDTGELFF. The CDR3 nucleotides read TGTGCCAGCAGCCAAAGGAGGGTTGACACCGGGGAGCTGTTTTTT.

This clonotype occurred many times. The gene calls are TRBV11-3 and TRBJ2-7, with TRBD2 as a possible D gene (5 bases). This CDR3 has 12 residues. Between the trimmed V and J ends, which lost 1 base and 8 bases, there was a span of 9 bases. The germline gives CDR1 SGHNT, CDR2 YENEEA. Written as DNA, the CDR3 is TGTGCCAGCAGCTTAGGTCCGGGAAAGCAGTACTTC. Its translation is CASSLGPGKQYF.

In this sample, this clonotype turned up a few times. This chain joins TRBV7-2 and TRBJ2-4; 11 bases are a match to TRBD2. The CDR3 consists of 16 residues. Germline CDR1 is SGHTA and CDR2 is FQGNSA. V dropped 1 base and J dropped 5; count of bases not matched to a gene: 4. The CDR3 coding sequence is TGTGCCAGCAGCTTAGTAGCGGGGGGGATTCAAAACATTCAGTACTTC. Translation: CASSLVAGGIQNIQYF.

The V gene is TRBV7-3, the J gene TRBJ1-6, with TRBD1 as a possible D gene (6 bases). Germline CDR1 is SGHTA and CDR2 is FQGTGA. V was cut by 1 base and J by 5 bases, with 15 bases left in between. The CDR3 loop spans 17 amino acids. The CDR3 coding sequence is TGTGCCAGCAGCTTAAAGGGTGCAGGGGAACATAATTCACCCCTCCACTTT. This encodes CASSLKGAGEHNSPLHF.

This clonotype was observed at least ten times. The chain combines TRBV11-3 with TRBJ2-7, with D unresolved. This CDR3 contains 13 residues. The V gene lost 6 bases and the J gene lost 7 bases, with 16 bases spanning the gap. Per the germline V gene, CDR1 is SGHNT and CDR2 is YENEEA. In nucleotides, the CDR3 is TGTGCCAGCAGTAAGGCTGTCCAGAGGGAGCAGTACTTC. Amino acids: CASSKAVQREQYF.

This clonotype was seen repeatedly, ten times or more. This chain links TRBV6-5 with TRBJ1-3; D remains ambiguous. Germline V gives CDR1 MNHEY, CDR2 SVGAGI. Trimming took 0 bases from V and 4 from J, leaving 4 bases between them. The CDR3 has 13 residues. The CDR3 spells CASSYSRGNTIYF. In nucleotides, the CDR3 is TGTGCCAGCAGTTACTCCAGGGGAAACACCATATATTTT.

The chain is built from TRBV4-1 and TRBJ1-2; D is uncertain. Germline V lookup: CDR1 MGHRA, CDR2 YSYEKL. V was trimmed by 1 base and J by 4 bases, leaving 10 bases between them. The CDR3 runs to 14 residues. This chain's CDR3 is CASSQGCGLYGYTF. The CDR3 bases are TGCGCCAGCAGCCAAGGTTGTGGCCTCTATGGCTACACCTTC.

This clonotype was seen a handful of times. The chain is built from TRBV12-3 or TRBV12-4 and TRBJ1-5, with a tentative D call TRBD1 (5 bases). This CDR3 region has 17 residues. Trimming shortened V by 4 bases and J by 0 bases, and 16 bases separated the two germline ends. The CDR3 DNA is TGTGCCAGCAGTTACTGGGCAAGGGACTATAGCAATCAGCCCCAGCATTTT. Translated: CASSYWARDYSNQPQHF.

This clonotype was seen more than once but under ten times. The chain employs TRBV7-2 and TRBJ2-3; TRBD1 matches 7 bases. J gave up 1 base and V 5 bases, and 6 bases lay outside the gene matches. This CDR3 region has 15 residues. Germline lookup yields CDR1 SGHTA and CDR2 FQGNSA. CDR3 sequence (DNA): TGTGCCAGCAGCAGTCGGGACAGCCGCACAGATACGCAGTATTTT. Encoded protein: CASSSRDSRTDTQYF.

This clonotype was seen only a few times. This chain connects TRBV12-3 or TRBV12-4 to TRBJ1-5; D call uncertain. The V gene lost 2 bases and the J gene lost 4 bases, with 12 bases spanning the gap. The CDR3 extends over 15 amino acids. CDR3 sequence reads: CASSLQGIRNQPQHF. CDR3 sequence (DNA): TGTGCCAGCAGTTTACAAGGGATACGGAATCAGCCCCAGCATTTT.

This clonotype has a handful of counts. The genes are TRBV5-6 and TRBJ2-1, with 8 bases matching TRBD2. The CDR3 runs 15 residues. CDR1 and CDR2 from the germline V gene are SGHDT and YYEEEE. V gave up 7 bases and J gave up 9 bases; unmatched junction bases: 15. The CDR3 nucleotides read TGTGCCAGCGGGCCAGGAGCGGGGGCGGTGAGTGAGCAGTTCTTC. Translating it yields CASGPGAGAVSEQFF.

The chain has TRBV12-3 or TRBV12-4 and TRBJ1-2; tentatively, D is TRBD1 (5 bases). The CDR3 loop spans 14 amino acids. V gave up 4 bases and J gave up 4 bases, with 13 bases separating them. For the CDR3, the DNA is TGTGCCAGCAGTTCTCAGGGATTTGGCTATGGCTACACCTTC. Protein product: CASSSQGFGYGYTF.

This clonotype was counted between two and nine times. The rearrangement uses TRBV5-6 and TRBJ2-5; TRBD2 agrees at 7 bases. Looked up from germline, CDR1 is SGHDT and CDR2 is YYEEEE. With V trimmed by 0 bases and J by 7 bases, 3 bases remained unmatched. The CDR3 length is 13 residues. CDR3 residues: CASSLGGEGTQYF. Written as DNA, the CDR3 is TGTGCCAGCAGCTTGGGAGGGGAGGGGACCCAGTACTTC. The full variable domain, with the rest looked up from reference TRBV5-6 and TRBJ2-5, is DAGVTQSPTHLIKTRGQQVTLRCSPKSGHDTVSWYQQALGQGPQFIFQYYEEEERQRGNFPDRFSGHQFPNYSSELNVNALLLGDSALYLCASSLGGEGTQYFGPGTRLLVL.

The chain is built from TRBV12-3 or TRBV12-4 and TRBJ1-3; D not resolved. Trimming shortened V by 7 bases and J by 0 bases, and 22 bases separated the two germline ends. This CDR3 contains 18 residues. The CDR3 loop reads CASTSGRRTHDSGNTIYF. CDR3 bases: TGTGCCAGCACCTCGGGCAGGCGTACCCACGACTCTGGAAACACCATATATTTT.

Of note for this clonotype: One end of the junction varies from germline; a read error may be responsible. The chain recombines TRBV7-2 with TRBJ1-6, with D hard to call. Germline-derived CDR1 and CDR2 are SGHTA and FQGNSA. The CDR3 loop spans 15 amino acids. The CDR3 protein is CASSPRAGDLSHLHF. The CDR3 nucleotides read TGTGCCAGCAGCCCCCGGGCGGGAGACCTTTCACACCTCCACTTT. Looking up the rest from reference TRBV7-2 and TRBJ1-6 gives the full variable domain: GAGVSQSPSNKVTEKGKDVELRCDPISGHTALYWYRQSLGQGLEFLIYFQGNSAPDKSGLPSDRFSAERTGGSVSTLTIQRTQQEDSAVYLCASSPRAGDLSHLHFGNGTRLTVT.